This TCR beta chain stems from a study of cytomegalovirus exposure and HLA in healthy donors. CDR3 length equals 13 residues. The V and J ends lost 5 bases and 3 bases respectively, with 10 bases between them. Germline assignment: CDR1 SGHTA and CDR2 FQGNSA. Turning to this clone: What it binds is not known.

General observations from the study: While the bulk of TCR sequences proved rare, some public TCRs turned up in many donors. Investigators reported more than 150 TCR beta chains as tied to cytomegalovirus.

While the first cohort had 650 to 850 subjects, the donors belonged to the separate validation cohort of over a hundred subjects. Produced via immunoSEQ multiplex PCR; TCRdb's table is partial and in-frame only. Among just under 150,000 clones listed, roughly 89% were seen once. Material for sequencing was PBMCs. The receptor was isolated from a man between 18 and 29 years old in good health and CMV-seropositive. The J gene is TRBJ1-1, the V gene TRBV7-2, with D perhaps TRBD1 (6 bases). The CDR3 loop is CASSPRTDTEAFF. CDR3 sequence (DNA): TGTGCCAGCAGCCCCAGGACAGACACTGAAGCTTTCTTT. Looking up the rest from reference TRBV7-2 and TRBJ1-1 gives the full variable domain: GAGVSQSPSNKVTEKGKDVELRCDPISGHTALYWYRQSLGQGLEFLIYFQGNSAPDKSGLPSDRFSAERTGGSVSTLTIQRTQQEDSAVYLCASSPRTDTEAFFGQGTRLTVV.